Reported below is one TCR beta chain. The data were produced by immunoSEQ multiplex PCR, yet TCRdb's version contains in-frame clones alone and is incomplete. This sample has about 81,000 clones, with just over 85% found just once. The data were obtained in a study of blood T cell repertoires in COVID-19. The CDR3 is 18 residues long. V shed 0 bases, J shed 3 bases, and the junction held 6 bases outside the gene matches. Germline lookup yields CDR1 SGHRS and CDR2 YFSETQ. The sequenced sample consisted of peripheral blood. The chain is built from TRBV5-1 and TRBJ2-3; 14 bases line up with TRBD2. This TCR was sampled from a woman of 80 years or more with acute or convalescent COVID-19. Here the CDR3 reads CASSLVGTSGSRTDTQYF. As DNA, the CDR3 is TGCGCCAGCAGCTTGGTTGGGACTAGCGGGAGTAGAACAGATACGCAGTATTTT.